The TCR beta chain under discussion was sequenced for a study of blood T cell repertoires in COVID-19. Germline CDR1 reads LNHDA; CDR2 reads SQIVND (reference sequence). The CDR3 loop spans 16 amino acids. V shed 3 bases, J shed 4 bases, and the junction held 8 bases outside the gene matches. Here immunoSEQ multiplex PCR was the method, and the copy in TCRdb shows in-frame clones only, minus some. The repertoire holds more than 450,000 clones, with approximately 90% as singletons. The genes are TRBV19 and TRBJ1-4; 7 bases are shared with TRBD1. Sequencing input: PBMCs or T cells enriched from blood (not recorded which). This receptor was obtained from a young woman who had recovered from COVID-19. CDR3 nucleotides: TGTGCCAGTAGTATGGGACAGTGGAACGTTAATGAAAAACTGTTTTTT. This sequence encodes CASSMGQWNVNEKLFF.